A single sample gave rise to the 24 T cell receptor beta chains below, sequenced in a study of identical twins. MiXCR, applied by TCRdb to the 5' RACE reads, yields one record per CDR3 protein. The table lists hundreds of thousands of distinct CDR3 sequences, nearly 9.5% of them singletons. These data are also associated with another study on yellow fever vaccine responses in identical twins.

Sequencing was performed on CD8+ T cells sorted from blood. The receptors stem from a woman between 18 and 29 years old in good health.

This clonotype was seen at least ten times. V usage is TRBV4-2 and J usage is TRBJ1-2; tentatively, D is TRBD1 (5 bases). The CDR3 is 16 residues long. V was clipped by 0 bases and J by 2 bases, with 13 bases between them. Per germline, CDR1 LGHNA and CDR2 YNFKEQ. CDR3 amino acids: CASSQDPQGVNYGYTF. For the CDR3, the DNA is TGTGCCAGCAGCCAAGATCCCCAGGGCGTCAACTATGGCTACACCTTC.

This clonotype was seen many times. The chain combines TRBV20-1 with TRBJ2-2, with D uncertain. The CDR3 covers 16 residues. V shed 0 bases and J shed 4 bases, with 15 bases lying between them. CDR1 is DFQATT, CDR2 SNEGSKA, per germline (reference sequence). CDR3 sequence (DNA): TGCAGTGCTAGAGATATTGGGGAAAGTGTCACCGGGGAGCTGTTTTTT. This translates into CSARDIGESVTGELFF.

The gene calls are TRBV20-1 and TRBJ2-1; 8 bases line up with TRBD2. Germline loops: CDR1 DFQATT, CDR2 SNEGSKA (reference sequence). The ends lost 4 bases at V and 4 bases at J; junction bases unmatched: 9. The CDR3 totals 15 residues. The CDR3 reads CSATPGGGVYNEQFF. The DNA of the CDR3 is TGCAGTGCTACCCCCGGGGGGGGGGTTTACAATGAGCAGTTCTTC.

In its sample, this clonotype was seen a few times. As DNA, the CDR3 is TGTGCCTGGAGTACCCAAACTGAGCAGTTCTTC. It codes for CAWSTQTEQFF. V and J are TRBV30 and TRBJ2-1; D is uncertain. CDR3 length equals 11 residues. Germline assignment: CDR1 GTSNPN and CDR2 SVGIG (reference sequence). V was cut by 2 bases and J by 9 bases, with 8 bases left in between.

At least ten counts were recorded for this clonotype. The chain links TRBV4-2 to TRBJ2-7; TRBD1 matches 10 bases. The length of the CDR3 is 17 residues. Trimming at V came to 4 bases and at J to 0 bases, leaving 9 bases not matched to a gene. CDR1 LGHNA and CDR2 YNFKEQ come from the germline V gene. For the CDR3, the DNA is TGTGCCAGCAGCCCGGGACAGGGGAGACGTAGCTCCTACGAGCAGTACTTC. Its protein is CASSPGQGRRSSYEQYF.

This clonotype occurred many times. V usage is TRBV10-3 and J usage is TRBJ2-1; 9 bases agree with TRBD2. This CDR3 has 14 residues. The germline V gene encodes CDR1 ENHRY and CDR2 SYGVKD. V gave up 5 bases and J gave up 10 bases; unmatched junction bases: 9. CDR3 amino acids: CAISHSSGIEEQFF. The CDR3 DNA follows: TGTGCCATCAGTCATTCTAGCGGGATAGAGGAGCAGTTCTTC.

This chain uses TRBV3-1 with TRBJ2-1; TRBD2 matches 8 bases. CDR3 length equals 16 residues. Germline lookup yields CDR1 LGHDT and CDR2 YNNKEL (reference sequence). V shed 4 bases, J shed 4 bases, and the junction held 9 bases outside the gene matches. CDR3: CASSPPGRGVYNEQFF. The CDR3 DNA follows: TGTGCCAGCAGCCCCCCCGGGCGGGGGGTTTACAATGAGCAGTTCTTC.

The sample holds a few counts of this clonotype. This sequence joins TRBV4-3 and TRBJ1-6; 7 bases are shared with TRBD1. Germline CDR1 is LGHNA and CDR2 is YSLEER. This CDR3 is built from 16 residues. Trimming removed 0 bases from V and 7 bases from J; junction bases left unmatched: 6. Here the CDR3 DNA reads TGCGCCAGCAGCCAAGAACCGGACAGGTCGAATTCACCCCTCCACTTT. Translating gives CASSQEPDRSNSPLHF.

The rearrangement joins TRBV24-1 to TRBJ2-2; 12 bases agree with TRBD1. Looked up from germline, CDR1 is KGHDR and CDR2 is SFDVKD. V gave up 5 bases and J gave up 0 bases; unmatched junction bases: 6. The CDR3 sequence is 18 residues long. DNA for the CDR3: TGTGCCACCAGTGCCGTGGGACAGGGGGCCTCGAACACCGGGGAGCTGTTTTTT. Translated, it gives CATSAVGQGASNTGELFF.

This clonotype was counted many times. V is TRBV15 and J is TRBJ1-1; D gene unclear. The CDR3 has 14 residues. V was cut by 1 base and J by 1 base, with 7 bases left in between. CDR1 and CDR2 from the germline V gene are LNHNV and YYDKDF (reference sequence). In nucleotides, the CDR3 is TGTGCCACCAGCAGAGTGACCGGGAACACTGAAGCTTTCTTT. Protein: CATSRVTGNTEAFF.

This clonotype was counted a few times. CDR3 in amino acids: CASSLEYRISYEQYF. Here the CDR3 DNA reads TGTGCCAGCAGCTTGGAGTACAGGATTTCCTACGAGCAGTACTTC. This chain links TRBV5-5 with TRBJ2-7; the D gene is possibly TRBD1 (5 bases). Germline CDR1 SGHKS, CDR2 YYEKEE (reference sequence). V was shortened by 0 bases and J by 1 base, with 11 bases between the two germline ends. The CDR3 is 15 residues long.

CDR3 DNA: TGCAGTGCTAGCACGGGACTAGCTAATAGGGGTTACAATGAGCAGTTCTTC. This gives the protein CSASTGLANRGYNEQFF. V gene TRBV20-1 combines with J gene TRBJ2-1; 9 nucleotides match TRBD2. The germline V gene has CDR1 DFQATT and CDR2 SNEGSKA (reference sequence). Losses at the gene ends were 3 bases for V and 4 bases for J; bases not matched to a gene: 13. The CDR3 length is 17 residues.

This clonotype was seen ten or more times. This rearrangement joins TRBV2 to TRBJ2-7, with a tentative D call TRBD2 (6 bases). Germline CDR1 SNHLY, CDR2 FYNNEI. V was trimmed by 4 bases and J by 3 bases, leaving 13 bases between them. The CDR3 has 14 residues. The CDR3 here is CASSGRPGGYEQYF. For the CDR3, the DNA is TGTGCCAGCAGTGGCCGCCCCGGGGGCTACGAGCAGTACTTC. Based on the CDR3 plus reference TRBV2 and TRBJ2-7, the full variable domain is EPEVTQTPSHQVTQMGQEVILRCVPISNHLYFYWYRQILGQKVEFLVSFYNNEISEKSEIFDDQFSVERPDGSNFTLKIRSTKLEDSAMYFCASSGRPGGYEQYFGPGTRLTVT.

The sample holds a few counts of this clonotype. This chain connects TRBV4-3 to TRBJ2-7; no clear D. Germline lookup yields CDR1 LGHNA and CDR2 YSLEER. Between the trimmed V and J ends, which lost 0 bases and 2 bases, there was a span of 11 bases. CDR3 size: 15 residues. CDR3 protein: CASSQDRGNTYEQYF. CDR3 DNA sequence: TGCGCCAGCAGCCAAGATCGCGGCAATACCTACGAGCAGTACTTC.

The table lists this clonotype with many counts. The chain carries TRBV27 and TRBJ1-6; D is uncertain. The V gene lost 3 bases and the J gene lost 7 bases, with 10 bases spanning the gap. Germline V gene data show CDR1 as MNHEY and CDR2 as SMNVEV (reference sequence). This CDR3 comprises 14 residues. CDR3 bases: TGTGCCAGCAGTTTGTGGCAGCCAAATTCACCCCTCCACTTT. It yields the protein CASSLWQPNSPLHF.

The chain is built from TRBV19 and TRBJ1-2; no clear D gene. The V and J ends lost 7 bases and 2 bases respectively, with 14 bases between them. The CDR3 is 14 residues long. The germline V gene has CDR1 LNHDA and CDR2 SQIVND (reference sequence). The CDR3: CASNDVYKNYGYTF. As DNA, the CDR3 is TGTGCCAGTAACGACGTCTACAAAAACTATGGCTACACCTTC.

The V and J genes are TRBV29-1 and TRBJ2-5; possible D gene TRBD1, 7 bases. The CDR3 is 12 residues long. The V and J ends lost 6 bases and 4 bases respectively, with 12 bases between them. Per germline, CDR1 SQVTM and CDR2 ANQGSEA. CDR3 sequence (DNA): TGCAGCGTGGAGGGGGCTCGAGAGACCCAGTACTTC. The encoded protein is CSVEGARETQYF.

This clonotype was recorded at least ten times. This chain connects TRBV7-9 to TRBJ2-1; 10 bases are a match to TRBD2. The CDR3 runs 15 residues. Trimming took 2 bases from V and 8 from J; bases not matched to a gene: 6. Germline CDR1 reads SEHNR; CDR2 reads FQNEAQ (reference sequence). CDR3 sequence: CASSLTLAGVDEQFF. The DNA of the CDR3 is TGTGCCAGCAGCTTAACGCTAGCGGGAGTAGATGAGCAGTTCTTC.

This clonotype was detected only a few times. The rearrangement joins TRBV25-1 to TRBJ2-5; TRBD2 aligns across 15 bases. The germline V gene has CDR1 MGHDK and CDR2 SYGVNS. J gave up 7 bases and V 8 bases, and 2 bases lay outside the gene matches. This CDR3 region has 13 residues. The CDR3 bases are TGTGCCAGCCTGGGACTAGCGGGAGGGACCCAGTACTTC. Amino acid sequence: CASLGLAGGTQYF.

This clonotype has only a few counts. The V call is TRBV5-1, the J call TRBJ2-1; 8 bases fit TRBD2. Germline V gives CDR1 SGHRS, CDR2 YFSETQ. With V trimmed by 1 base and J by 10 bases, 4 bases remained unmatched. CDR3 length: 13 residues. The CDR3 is CASSLTGGREQFF. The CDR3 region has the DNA TGCGCCAGCAGCTTGACGGGGGGGCGCGAGCAGTTCTTC.

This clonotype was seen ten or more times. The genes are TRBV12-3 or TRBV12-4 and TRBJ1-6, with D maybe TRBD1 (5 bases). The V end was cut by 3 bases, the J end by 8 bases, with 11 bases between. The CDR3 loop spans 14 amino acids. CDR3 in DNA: TGTGCCAGCAGTTTGGAAAGGGACGATTCACCCCTCCACTTT. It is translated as CASSLERDDSPLHF.

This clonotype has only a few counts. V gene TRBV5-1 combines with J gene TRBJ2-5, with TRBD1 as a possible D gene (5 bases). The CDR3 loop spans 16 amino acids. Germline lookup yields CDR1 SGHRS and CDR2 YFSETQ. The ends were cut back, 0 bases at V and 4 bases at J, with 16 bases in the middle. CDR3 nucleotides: TGCGCCAGCAGCTTGGCGGCAGGGTCGGCGGTAGAGACCCAGTACTTC. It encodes CASSLAAGSAVETQYF.

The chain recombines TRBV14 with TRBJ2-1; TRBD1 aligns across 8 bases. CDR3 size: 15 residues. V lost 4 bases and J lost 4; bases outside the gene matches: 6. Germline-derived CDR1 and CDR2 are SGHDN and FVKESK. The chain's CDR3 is CASSPDRAQYNEQFF. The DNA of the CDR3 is TGTGCCAGCAGCCCGGACAGGGCTCAGTACAATGAGCAGTTCTTC.

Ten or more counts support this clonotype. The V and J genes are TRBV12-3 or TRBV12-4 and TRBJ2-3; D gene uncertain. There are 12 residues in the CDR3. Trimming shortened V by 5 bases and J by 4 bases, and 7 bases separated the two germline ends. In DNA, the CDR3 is TGTGCCAGCAGTCCCAAGGCAGATACGCAGTATTTT. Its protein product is CASSPKADTQYF.